Listed below are T cell receptor beta chains from one sample, sequenced in a study of T cell changes during pregnancy in multiple sclerosis. Sequencing was performed with immunoSEQ multiplex PCR; in TCRdb, only in-frame clones are kept and a portion is missing. The data contain approximately 72,000 clones, 90% to 95% of them singletons. Sample: peripheral blood, taken in the first trimester of pregnancy. Receptor source: a female donor in good health, enrolled as a control in a pregnancy study. Both conserved end residues are part of each CDR3. D genes are given only for firm matches. Some rows mark clone size as missing; the rest say once, few, many or name a class of expanded clone.

v_gene: TRBV7-2; abundance: -; j_gene: TRBJ2-3; d_gene: TRBD1; CDR3nt: TGTGCCAGCAGCTTAGGGGGGACAGGGGGAGCGACAGATACGCAGTATTTT; CDR3aa: CASSLGGTGGATDTQYF
v_gene: TRBV7-2; abundance: -; j_gene: TRBJ2-7; d_gene: TRBD1; CDR3nt: TGTGCCAGCAGCTTAGGACAGGGATCTTTCTACGAGCAGTACTTC; CDR3aa: CASSLGQGSFYEQYF
v_gene: TRBV7-9; abundance: -; j_gene: TRBJ2-5; d_gene: TRBD2; CDR3nt: TGTGCCAGCAGCCCGCCGAGCGGACTAGCGAGCCAAGAGACCCAGTACTTC; CDR3aa: CASSPPSGLASQETQYF
v_gene: TRBV29-1; abundance: -; j_gene: TRBJ1-4; d_gene: TRBD1; CDR3nt: TGCAGCGCAAGAGGACAGGGGGGGACTAATGAAAAACTGTTTTTT; CDR3aa: CSARGQGGTNEKLFF
v_gene: TRBV13; abundance: -; j_gene: TRBJ1-2; d_gene: TRBD1; CDR3nt: TGTGCCAGCAGCCTAGGACAGGGTAACTATGGCTACACCTTC; CDR3aa: CASSLGQGNYGYTF
v_gene: TRBV28; abundance: -; j_gene: TRBJ2-1; d_gene: TRBD1; CDR3nt: TGTGCCAGCAGCCGCGCCGGGACAGGGGGTTACAATGAGCAGTTCTTC; CDR3aa: CASSRAGTGGYNEQFF
v_gene: TRBV5-1; abundance: -; j_gene: TRBJ2-3; d_gene: TRBD1; CDR3nt: TGCGCCAGCAGCTGGACAGGGGCCGGAGATACGCAGTATTTT; CDR3aa: CASSWTGAGDTQYF
v_gene: TRBV2; abundance: -; j_gene: TRBJ1-2; d_gene: -; CDR3nt: TGTGCCAGCAGTGGGCAGGGAAGATCAAACTATGGCTACACCTTC; CDR3aa: CASSGQGRSNYGYTF
v_gene: TRBV5-1; abundance: few; j_gene: TRBJ1-1; d_gene: -; CDR3nt: TGCGCCAGCAGCTTGCCGGGTACGAACACTGAAGCTTTCTTT; CDR3aa: CASSLPGTNTEAFF
v_gene: TRBV5-1; abundance: -; j_gene: TRBJ2-7; d_gene: TRBD1; CDR3nt: TGCGCCAGCAGCTTGGCCTCGACAGGGGATGGCTTCGAGCAGTACTTC; CDR3aa: CASSLASTGDGFEQYF
v_gene: TRBV18; abundance: -; j_gene: TRBJ2-3; d_gene: TRBD2; CDR3nt: TGTGCCAGCTCGCCGGGACTAGCGATAGATACGCAGTATTTT; CDR3aa: CASSPGLAIDTQYF
v_gene: TRBV30; abundance: -; j_gene: TRBJ2-2; d_gene: -; CDR3nt: TGTGCCTGGAGTGTACTGGGGGGATTGGGCGGGGAGCTGTTTTTT; CDR3aa: CAWSVLGGLGGELFF
v_gene: TRBV2; abundance: -; j_gene: TRBJ2-3; d_gene: TRBD2; CDR3nt: TGTGCCAGCAGTGCCGCGGGAGTCGGGACAGATACGCAGTATTTT; CDR3aa: CASSAAGVGTDTQYF
v_gene: TRBV4-1; abundance: -; j_gene: TRBJ2-7; d_gene: -; CDR3nt: TGCGCCAGCAGCCAACGGGACACCCGCTCCTACGAGCAGTACTTC; CDR3aa: CASSQRDTRSYEQYF
v_gene: TRBV5-1; abundance: -; j_gene: TRBJ2-5; d_gene: -; CDR3nt: TGCGCCAGCAGCCCTTCCCCCCAAGAGACCCAGTACTTC; CDR3aa: CASSPSPQETQYF
v_gene: TRBV4-2; abundance: -; j_gene: TRBJ2-5; d_gene: TRBD1; CDR3nt: TGTGCCAGCAGCCAAGTGGGACAGGAGCACGAGACCCAGTACTTC; CDR3aa: CASSQVGQEHETQYF